The 14 T cell receptor beta chains listed next were all sequenced from one sample in a study of T-cell memory formation after mild COVID-19. TCRdb itself ran the 5' RACE reads through MiXCR, one entry per CDR3 protein. The sample carries about 210,000 distinct CDR3 sequences, 10% recorded once. Sequencing was carried out using PBMCs or a T cell subset sorted from them (not recorded which). These receptors originate from a man younger than 35 who had mild COVID-19 (a few samples of this study predate the infection). Cell type and time point are not known.

The rearrangement uses TRBV6-5 and TRBJ1-2; D remains ambiguous. V lost 5 bases, J lost 0 bases, and 13 bases lay in between. CDR1 and CDR2 from the germline V gene are MNHEY and SVGAGI. The CDR3 is 15 residues long. CDR3 in DNA: TGTGCCAGCAGTGAGTGGTCCCAGACTAACTATGGCTACACCTTC. Translated: CASSEWSQTNYGYTF.

The chain carries TRBV7-9 and TRBJ2-3; 9 bases agree with TRBD1. CDR3 size: 16 residues. V was clipped by 5 bases and J by 4 bases; unmatched bases: 10. CDR1 and CDR2 from the germline V gene are SEHNR and FQNEAQ (reference sequence). The CDR3 reads CASSPGWTGDPDTQYF. In DNA form, the CDR3 reads TGTGCCAGCAGCCCCGGTTGGACAGGGGACCCAGATACGCAGTATTTT.

This clonotype was recorded a few times. The V call is TRBV4-3, the J call TRBJ1-2; the D is unclear. The CDR3 has 14 amino acids. CDR1 and CDR2 (germline): LGHNA, YSLEER. Trimming pared 0 bases from V and 8 bases from J, leaving 13 bases between. The CDR3 DNA follows: TGCGCCAGCAGCCAAGATGCCCAGGAAAGGGGCTACACCTTC. As protein: CASSQDAQERGYTF.

V and J are TRBV10-2 and TRBJ2-1; D gene uncertain. Germline loops: CDR1 WSHSY, CDR2 SAAADI. V was shortened by 6 bases and J by 8 bases, with 8 bases between the two germline ends. This CDR3 has 11 amino acids. Here the CDR3 reads CASRWYHEQFF. The CDR3 DNA follows: TGCGCCAGCAGGTGGTACCATGAGCAGTTCTTC.

This clonotype was observed a handful of times. The chain recombines TRBV5-1 with TRBJ2-7; D assignment may be TRBD1 or TRBD2 (5 bases each). Germline V gene lookup returns CDR1 SGHRS and CDR2 YFSETQ. The CDR3 extends over 14 amino acids. DNA of the CDR3: TGCGCCAGCAGCCCGGTCGGGAATTTGCAGGTAGGGGACGTC. Its translation is CASSPVGNLQVGDV.

The rearrangement links TRBV5-1 to TRBJ2-4; D is tentatively TRBD1 or TRBD2 (5 bases each). Germline values: CDR1 SGHRS, CDR2 YFSETQ. This CDR3 is built from 21 residues. The V gene lost 1 base and the J gene lost 1 base, with 27 bases spanning the gap. The CDR3: CASSLHYRGSQSPSAKNIQYF. The CDR3, as DNA: TGCGCCAGCAGCTTGCATTACCGGGGCAGCCAGTCTCCATCGGCCAAAAACATTCAGTACTTC.

The rearrangement joins TRBV5-1 to TRBJ2-4; no clear D. V dropped 4 bases and J dropped 0 bases, with 17 bases sitting between them. The CDR3 has 17 residues. From germline, CDR1 is SGHRS and CDR2 YFSETQ. CDR3 region: CASSTYYRGRAKNIQYF. DNA for the CDR3: TGCGCCAGCAGCACATATTACAGAGGCAGAGCCAAAAACATTCAGTACTTC.

This clonotype was seen a few times. The rearrangement joins TRBV20-1 to TRBJ1-3; D uncertain. Germline assignment: CDR1 DFQATT and CDR2 SNEGSKA (reference sequence). CDR3 length equals 11 residues. Trimming shortened V by 5 bases and J by 3 bases, and 5 bases separated the two germline ends. The CDR3 nucleotides are TGCAGTGCTTCGGGTGGAAACACCATATATTTT. Its translation: CSASGGNTIYF.

This clonotype has a handful of counts. The rearrangement uses TRBV5-1 and TRBJ2-5; D is ambiguous. Between the trimmed V and J ends, which lost 3 bases and 3 bases, there was a span of 9 bases. The CDR3 runs to 13 residues. The germline gives CDR1 SGHRS, CDR2 YFSETQ. This CDR3 is CASSSNVKETQYF. In DNA form, the CDR3 reads TGCGCCAGCAGCTCCAACGTCAAAGAGACCCAGTACTTC. Full variable domain (rest looked up from reference TRBV5-1 and TRBJ2-5): KAGVTQTPRYLIKTRGQQVTLSCSPISGHRSVSWYQQTPGQGLQFLFEYFSETQRNKGNFPGRFSGRQFSNSRSEMNVSTLELGDSALYLCASSSNVKETQYFGPGTRLLVL.

This clonotype was recorded many times. J is TRBJ2-5 and V is TRBV7-2; weak D call: TRBD1 (6 bases). The CDR3 sequence is 16 residues long. Germline values: CDR1 SGHTA, CDR2 FQGNSA. V lost 5 bases to trimming and J lost 6 bases, with 22 bases between them. In nucleotides, the CDR3 is TGTGCCAGCAGCCAAGAGCCCAGGGGTGGGAGAAAGACCCAGTACTTC. Translated, it gives CASSQEPRGGRKTQYF.

The table lists this clonotype with a few counts. The chain couples TRBV12-3 or TRBV12-4 to TRBJ1-6; D possibly corresponds to TRBD1 (6 bases). This CDR3 has 15 amino acids. V was shortened by 0 bases and J by 9 bases, with 12 bases between the two germline ends. The CDR3 reads CASSLAPRGTSPLHF. The DNA of the CDR3 is TGTGCCAGCAGTTTAGCCCCCAGGGGTACTTCACCCCTCCACTTT.

The V and J genes are TRBV7-2 and TRBJ1-5; no firm D call. The CDR3 runs to 15 residues. V gave up 2 bases and J gave up 0 bases, with 8 bases separating them. Germline-derived CDR1 and CDR2 are SGHTA and FQGNSA. CDR3 nucleotides: TGTGCCAGCAGCTTAACGCCAACTAGCAATCAGCCCCAGCATTTT. It encodes CASSLTPTSNQPQHF. Variable domain in full (rest from reference TRBV7-2 and TRBJ1-5): GAGVSQSPSNKVTEKGKDVELRCDPISGHTALYWYRQSLGQGLEFLIYFQGNSAPDKSGLPSDRFSAERTGGSVSTLTIQRTQQEDSAVYLCASSLTPTSNQPQHFGDGTRLSIL.

The V and J genes are TRBV6-2 or TRBV6-3 and TRBJ1-6, with TRBD1 as a possible D gene (5 bases). CDR1 and CDR2 (germline): MNHEY, SVGEGT. Between the trimmed V and J ends, which lost 6 bases and 2 bases, there was a span of 5 bases. The CDR3 contains 13 residues. This CDR3 reads CASRDTYNSPLHF. As DNA, the CDR3 is TGTGCCAGCAGGGACACCTATAATTCACCCCTCCACTTT.

This clonotype was detected a few times. At one end, the junction sequence differs from germline, possibly due to a read error. This chain connects TRBV7-9 to TRBJ2-7; perhaps TRBD2 as D (5 bases). The CDR3 sequence is 12 residues long. Germline V gives CDR1 SEHNR, CDR2 FQNEAQ (reference sequence). The CDR3 sequence: CASSSQRVLKSF. The CDR3 coding sequence is TGTGCCAGCAGCTCCCAGAGGGTCCTGAAGTCTTTC. Full variable domain (missing parts from reference TRBV7-9 and TRBJ2-7): DTGVSQNPRHKITKRGQNVTFRCDPISEHNRLYWYRQTLGQGPEFLTYFQNEAQLEKSRLLSDRFSAERPKGSFSTLEIQRTEQGDSAMYLCASSSQRVLKSFGPGTRLTVT.